Presented here are 9 T cell receptor beta chains from one specimen sequenced in a study of blood T cell repertoires in COVID-19. This table comes from immunoSEQ multiplex PCR, and its TCRdb copy is limited to in-frame clones, with some not included. The data show about 86,000 clones, with around 80% seen just once and approximately 34% held by the top ten. Sequenced: peripheral blood. The receptor set was obtained from a woman older than 75 with active or convalescent COVID-19.

The chain recombines TRBV5-4 with TRBJ1-2, with 8 bases matching TRBD1. Germline values: CDR1 SGHNT, CDR2 YYREEE (reference sequence). V lost 6 bases and J lost 3; bases outside the gene matches: 10. This CDR3 has 15 residues. The CDR3: CASTTGGGRDYGYTF. The CDR3 bases are TGTGCCAGCACCACAGGGGGGGGACGGGACTATGGCTACACCTTC.

This rearrangement joins TRBV7-2 to TRBJ1-5; 7 bases align to TRBD1. Germline V gene data show CDR1 as SGHTA and CDR2 as FQGNSA. This CDR3 region has 14 residues. The V segment lost 5 bases and the J segment 7 bases; nucleotides outside the gene matches: 8. The CDR3 reads CASSIRQGGQPQHF. In nucleotides, the CDR3 is TGTGCCAGCAGCATACGACAGGGAGGCCAGCCCCAGCATTTT.

V usage is TRBV5-1 and J usage is TRBJ1-1; D is perhaps TRBD1 (5 bases). The ends were cut back, 0 bases at V and 7 bases at J, with 16 bases in the middle. The germline CDR1 and CDR2 sequences are SGHRS and YFSETQ. CDR3 length: 15 residues. This CDR3 is CASSLEGPSSDEAFF. The CDR3 DNA reads as TGCGCCAGCAGCTTGGAGGGGCCCTCAAGTGATGAAGCTTTCTTT.

The chain has TRBV4-1 and TRBJ2-3, with D perhaps matching TRBD2 (7 bases). Trimming took 1 base from V and 2 from J, leaving 25 bases between them. The germline gives CDR1 MGHRA, CDR2 YSYEKL. The CDR3 runs to 20 residues. The CDR3 sequence: CASSQVSGGLTGPNTDTQYF. The CDR3 DNA sequence: TGCGCCAGCAGCCAAGTATCCGGGGGGCTTACAGGGCCCAACACAGATACGCAGTATTTT.

The chain joins TRBV19 to TRBJ1-1; 7 positions match TRBD1. Looked up from germline, CDR1 is LNHDA and CDR2 is SQIVND (reference sequence). The CDR3 extends over 14 amino acids. V lost 4 bases to trimming and J lost 1 base; unmatched junction nucleotides: 3. The CDR3 bases are TGTGCCAGTAGTACCCGGACAGGGAACACTGAAGCTTTCTTT. The encoded protein is CASSTRTGNTEAFF.

Regarding this clone: Mismatch with germline at one junction end may stem from a read error. The V gene is TRBV6-1, the J gene TRBJ1-2; a weak D match, TRBD1 (5 bases). The CDR3 is 13 residues long. The germline CDR1 and CDR2 sequences are MNHNS and SASEGT. In DNA, the CDR3 is TGTGCCAGCAGCGAAGGGAGGGGAAATGGCTACACCTTC. Translating gives CASSEGRGNGYTF.

The V and J genes are TRBV28 and TRBJ2-5, with 16 bases fitting TRBD2. This CDR3 has 19 amino acids. The junction had 14 bases not matched to a gene; V was cut back by 6 bases and J by 4 bases. The germline V gene has CDR1 MDHEN and CDR2 SYDVKM. The CDR3 sequence is CASSGTSGGAEALGETQYF. The CDR3 nucleotides are TGTGCCAGCAGCGGGACTAGCGGGGGGGCCGAGGCCTTAGGAGAGACCCAGTACTTC.

The genes are TRBV15 and TRBJ1-2; D might be TRBD1 (6 bases). CDR1 LNHNV and CDR2 YYDKDF come from the germline V gene (reference sequence). The CDR3 spans 15 residues. Trimming pared 4 bases from V and 4 bases from J, leaving 16 bases between. CDR3 sequence: CATSTGGQNPYGYTF. The CDR3 DNA is TGTGCCACCAGCACCGGAGGACAGAACCCCTATGGCTACACCTTC. The whole variable domain, filled in from reference TRBV15 and TRBJ1-2, reads DAMVIQNPRYQVTQFGKPVTLSCSQTLNHNVMYWYQQKSSQAPKLLFHYYDKDFNNEADTPDNFQSRRPNTSFCFLDIRSPGLGDTAMYLCATSTGGQNPYGYTFGSGTRLTVV.

V usage is TRBV5-1 and J usage is TRBJ1-2; TRBD1 might be the D (6 bases). The CDR3 is 14 amino acids. V was cut by 4 bases and J by 5 bases, with 15 bases left in between. The germline CDR1 and CDR2 sequences are SGHRS and YFSETQ. CDR3 loop: CASSATDSNYGYTF. The CDR3 region has the DNA TGCGCCAGCAGCGCTACGGACAGCAATTATGGCTACACCTTC.